A selection of T cell receptor beta chains follows, all from one sample in a study of beta chain features in type 1 diabetes. This table comes from immunoSEQ multiplex PCR, and its TCRdb copy is limited to in-frame clones, with some not included. The data hold some 350,000 clones, with approximately 12% observed a single time. The specimen sequenced was naive CD4+ T cells from blood. Receptor source: a woman in her late teens or twenties with type 1 diabetes. Each CDR3 is given with its conserved first and last residue. A D gene is named only where the DNA matches it firmly. Size values are once, few and many counts, or a class for expanded clones, and some rows have none.

TRBJ2-6 TRBV5-4 20 TRBD2 - TGTGCCAGCAGCTCTCAGACCTACAGCGGGAGAAGTTATGGGGCCAACGTCCTGACTTTC CASSSQTYSGRSYGANVLTF
TRBJ2-3 TRBV7-9 14 - - TGTGCCAGCAGCTCTGACAGAAGCACAGATACGCAGTATTTT CASSSDRSTDTQYF
TRBJ1-1 TRBV6-5 15 - - TGTGCCAGCAGTTACGATTGGAGCATGAACACTGAAGCTTTCTTT CASSYDWSMNTEAFF
TRBJ1-5 TRBV15 16 TRBD1 - TGTGCCACCAGCAGAGGCGGACAGGGGGGCAATCAGCCCCAGCATTTT CATSRGGQGGNQPQHF
TRBJ2-2 TRBV7-2 13 - - TGTGCCAGCAGCTTGAGGCGGACCGGGGAGCTGTTTTTT CASSLRRTGELFF
TRBJ2-1 TRBV9 14 - - TGTGCCAGCAGCTTCGAGGGTCTCTACAATGAGCAGTTCTTC CASSFEGLYNEQFF
TRBJ1-1 TRBV18 16 - - TGTGCCAGCTCACCGGGGGCAGGGAGGGGCGTCACTGAAGCTTTCTTT CASSPGAGRGVTEAFF
TRBJ2-5 TRBV10-2 16 TRBD2 few TGCGCCAGCAGTGAGGGGGGTATTAGCGGGAAGGAGACCCAGTACTTC CASSEGGISGKETQYF
TRBJ1-4 TRBV29-1 11 - - TGCAGCGTTGGGAGGGCGGAAAAACTGTTTTTT CSVGRAEKLFF
TRBJ1-2 TRBV18 16 TRBD1 few TGTGCCAGCTCACCAGTGACAGGGACACCAAACTATGGCTACACCTTC CASSPVTGTPNYGYTF
TRBJ2-5 TRBV4-3 15 TRBD1 - TGCGCCAGCAGCCCCCACAGGGGGCGGCAAGAGACCCAGTACTTC CASSPHRGRQETQYF
TRBJ1-2 TRBV29-1 11 - few TGCAGCGTTGCTTTTAACTATGGCTACACCTTC CSVAFNYGYTF
TRBJ2-7 TRBV5-1 14 TRBD2 - TGCGCCAGCCGCCGCCGGGGGGGCTCCTACGAGCAGTACTTC CASRRRGGSYEQYF
TRBJ2-5 TRBV11-2 15 TRBD1 - TGTGCCAGCAGTCCACAGGGGATCTACCAAGAGACCCAGTACTTC CASSPQGIYQETQYF
TRBJ1-3 TRBV7-8 14 - - TGTGCCAGCAGCCCCCTCCGTACTGGAAACACCATATATTTT CASSPLRTGNTIYF
TRBJ2-1 TRBV11-2 14 TRBD2 few TGTGCCAGCAACCGACTAGCGGGAGTGTATGAGCAGTTCTTC CASNRLAGVYEQFF
TRBJ2-4 TRBV11-2 13 TRBD2 few TGTGCCAGCAGCTTAGCCGGACTAGCTACCCAGTACTTC CASSLAGLATQYF
TRBJ2-1 TRBV5-1 14 - - TGCGCCAGCAGCTTGGTCCCGCCGCTCGAGGAGCAGTTCTTC CASSLVPPLEEQFF
TRBJ2-1 TRBV6-1 15 TRBD2 few TGTGCCAGCAGTGGGGCTAGCGGAACCTACAATGAGCAGTTCTTC CASSGASGTYNEQFF
TRBJ2-1 TRBV7-2 16 TRBD2 - TGTGCCAGCAGCATGACTAGCGGGAGGGTTAACAATGAGCAGTTCTTC CASSMTSGRVNNEQFF
TRBJ2-5 TRBV5-1 14 - few TGCGCCAGCAGGCTAACAGGGAAGGAAGAGACCCAGTACTTC CASRLTGKEETQYF
TRBJ2-2 TRBV6-5 16 TRBD1 - TGTGCCAGCAGTTACGGGCAGGGGGCAGGCACCGGGGAGCTGTTTTTT CASSYGQGAGTGELFF
TRBJ1-1 TRBV18 15 TRBD1 few TGTGCCAGCTCACCCCCGAACAGGGGAAACACTGAAGCTTTCTTT CASSPPNRGNTEAFF
TRBJ2-7 TRBV28 14 - - TGTGCCAGCAGGCCCACAGGAAGGAACTACGAGCAGTACTTC CASRPTGRNYEQYF
TRBJ1-5 TRBV6-6 15 - - TGTGCCAGCAGTTATTCATCAGGGTATGACCAGCCCCAGCATTTT CASSYSSGYDQPQHF
TRBJ2-5 TRBV9 15 TRBD2 - TGTGCCAGCAGCGTAGCGGGGGGTCATCAAGAGACCCAGTACTTC CASSVAGGHQETQYF
TRBJ2-3 TRBV9 16 - few TGTGCCAGCAGCGCCCGGACAAGGGCAGGCACAGATACGCAGTATTTT CASSARTRAGTDTQYF
TRBJ2-5 TRBV7-2 12 - few TGTGCCAGCAGCTTACTCCGAGAGACCCAGTACTTC CASSLLRETQYF
TRBJ2-6 TRBV27 14 - - TGTGCCAGCAGTTCCCGCTCTGGGGCCAACGTCCTGACTTTC CASSSRSGANVLTF
TRBJ2-7 TRBV30 12 - few TGTGCCTGGGGCTTTCATACCTACGAGCAGTACTTC CAWGFHTYEQYF
TRBJ2-1 TRBV21-1 16 - few TGTGCCAGCAGCAAACCGGGTTCCCCGGGGGAGAATGAGCAGTTCTTC CASSKPGSPGENEQFF
TRBJ2-7 TRBV4-2 16 TRBD2 - TGTGCCAGCAGCCAGGCAACGGGCGGGGGTTTCCACGAGCAGTACTTC CASSQATGGGFHEQYF
TRBJ2-3 TRBV27 11 - - TGTGCCAGCACGCATGCGGATACGCAGTATTTT CASTHADTQYF
TRBJ2-7 TRBV4-2 17 TRBD1 - TGTGCCAGCAGCCAACCTAAGGGACAGGGGGAATCTTACGAGCAGTACTTC CASSQPKGQGESYEQYF
TRBJ2-1 TRBV6-6 16 - - TGTGCCAGCAGTTATTCGGCCAGCGACCTCTACAATGAGCAGTTCTTC CASSYSASDLYNEQFF
TRBJ1-1 TRBV30 15 TRBD1 - TGTGCCTGGAGTGCCGGAACAGGGGGCATCACTGAAGCTTTCTTT CAWSAGTGGITEAFF
TRBJ2-5 TRBV11-2 15 - few TGTGCCAGCAGTCCACCGGGGGGCTACCAAGAGACCCAGTACTTC CASSPPGGYQETQYF
TRBJ2-2 TRBV28 13 - few TGTGCCAGCTTCCTCTCGTACACCGGGGAGCTGTTTTTT CASFLSYTGELFF
TRBJ1-4 TRBV30 19 - - TGTGCCTGGAGTGGGCAACAGAGCTGGGGGACTGCAACTAATGAAAAACTGTTTTTT CAWSGQQSWGTATNEKLFF
TRBJ2-6 TRBV19 16 - - TGTGCCAGTACTACGAGTCCCTTTTCTGGGGCCAACGTCCTGACTTTC CASTTSPFSGANVLTF
TRBJ2-1 TRBV2 17 TRBD2 few TGTGCCAGCATAAGACTAGCGGGAGGGAGCTCCTACAATGAGCAGTTCTTC CASIRLAGGSSYNEQFF
TRBJ2-4 TRBV7-2 17 TRBD2 few TGTGCCAGCAGCTTACGGGCGGGAGGGGTGGCCAAAAACATTCAGTACTTC CASSLRAGGVAKNIQYF
TRBJ2-7 TRBV28 14 TRBD2 few TGTGCCAGCGAAACTAGCGGGAGGTCCTACGAGCAGTACTTC CASETSGRSYEQYF
TRBJ2-1 TRBV5-4 16 TRBD2 - TGTGCCAGCAGCTTGTTCTCGCTTAGCGGGAGTAATGAGCAGTTCTTC CASSLFSLSGSNEQFF
TRBJ2-1 TRBV19 13 - - TGTGCCACCACTACGGTGTCCTACAATGAGCAGTTCTTC CATTTVSYNEQFF
TRBJ2-7 TRBV5-1 14 - few TGCGCCAGCAGCTTGGAGGTAACGGGCTACGAGCAGTACTTC CASSLEVTGYEQYF
TRBJ2-3 TRBV28 20 TRBD2 - TGTGCCAGCAGTTTATGGTTTCGGGTTCGGCTAGCGGGAATCACAGATACGCAGTATTTT CASSLWFRVRLAGITDTQYF
TRBJ2-5 TRBV5-6 15 - - TGTGCCAGCAGCTTTATTGCGGGCGGCCAAGAGACCCAGTACTTC CASSFIAGGQETQYF
TRBJ2-1 TRBV5-1 14 TRBD1 few TGCGCCAGCAGCCTACAGACAGGGGGGAATGAGCAGTTCTTC CASSLQTGGNEQFF
TRBJ2-7 TRBV27 13 - - TGTGCCAGCAGTCCTGGACAGACCTACGAGCAGTACTTC CASSPGQTYEQYF
TRBJ2-5 TRBV27 12 - - TGTGCCAGCAGTCAGGGGGGAGAGACCCAGTACTTC CASSQGGETQYF
TRBJ2-3 TRBV15 16 - many TGTGCCACCAGCAGTCCGACCAGGGTGGACACAGATACGCAGTATTTT CATSSPTRVDTDTQYF
TRBJ2-1 TRBV30 14 TRBD2 - TGTGCCTGGAGTGCCGCGGGAGGGCCATATCGGCAGTTCTTC CAWSAAGGPYRQFF